The clone carrying this T cell receptor (beta chain) has more than one count but fewer than ten. This entry comes from a study of blood T cells in healthy people across ages. CDR3 length equals 13 residues. Between the trimmed V and J ends, which lost 2 bases and 10 bases, there was a span of 9 bases. Per germline, CDR1 SGHTA and CDR2 FQGNSA. A J-beta primer mix and a sample-barcoded 5' primer were used in a second PCR of about 7 to 12 cycles. MiXCR was run by TCRdb on the 5' RACE reads, yielding one entry per CDR3 protein. Among roughly 2 million distinct CDR3 sequences listed, about 50% were seen once.

The TCR comes from a woman in her thirties or forties in good health. The specimen was blood. The chain is built from TRBV7-2 and TRBJ1-6; D not resolved. The CDR3 is CASSLTRISPLHF. The DNA for the CDR3 is TGTGCCAGCAGCTTAACTAGGATCTCACCCCTCCACTTT.